The 9 T cell receptor beta chains given below trace back to one sample, sequenced in a study of cytotoxic CD8 clonotypes in ibrutinib-treated CLL. The assay was immunoSEQ multiplex PCR, and TCRdb's table has in-frame clones only and misses some. The table has 45,000 to 55,000 clones, approximately 53% seen once; the top ten hold about 31%. The sample here was PBMCs, taken after 12 months of ibrutinib treatment. Receptor source: a human donor with chronic lymphocytic leukemia.

The chain links TRBV28 to TRBJ1-5; D not certain. V was pared by 2 bases and J by 9 bases, with 8 bases between. Germline V lookup: CDR1 MDHEN, CDR2 SYDVKM. This CDR3 comprises 12 residues. The CDR3 region has the DNA TGTGCCAGCAGTTTAGTGGCAGCGCCCCAGCATTTT. This gives the protein CASSLVAAPQHF.

This clone was observed a handful of times. V and J are TRBV21-1 and TRBJ1-1. TRBV21-1 is a listed pseudogene. The CDR3 spans 15 residues. The CDR3 DNA is TGTGCCAGCAGCAATAGGGGGAGGACGAACACTGAAGCTTTCTTT. Protein: CASSNRGRTNTEAFF.

As DNA, the CDR3 is TGTGCCAGCAGGTGGACGACGGACGCGAGTGAAAAACTGTTTTTT. It translates to CASRWTTDASEKLFF. The chain couples TRBV28 to TRBJ1-4; D uncertain. Germline V gene lookup returns CDR1 MDHEN and CDR2 SYDVKM. This CDR3 has 15 residues. V dropped 6 bases and J dropped 7 bases, with 18 bases sitting between them.

The chain combines TRBV14 with TRBJ2-3; TRBD2 matches 14 bases. CDR1 is SGHDN, CDR2 FVKESK, per germline. CDR3 length equals 20 residues. The junction had 12 bases not matched to a gene; V was cut back by 1 base and J by 3 bases. Here the CDR3 reads CASSQGIPGTSGRRTDTQYF. DNA of the CDR3: TGTGCCAGCAGCCAAGGTATCCCCGGGACTAGCGGGAGACGAACAGATACGCAGTATTTT.

This clone was detected a few times. The rearrangement uses TRBV20-1 and TRBJ2-3; D gene unclear. Trimming removed 5 bases at V and 8 bases at J, with 11 bases between. This CDR3 spans 11 amino acids. CDR1 DFQATT and CDR2 SNEGSKA come from the germline V gene (reference sequence). The CDR3: CSALDLGTQYF. Here the CDR3 DNA reads TGCAGTGCTCTAGACTTGGGTACGCAGTATTTT.

V and J are TRBV11-2 and TRBJ1-4; 9 nucleotides line up with TRBD1. V was pared by 1 base and J by 6 bases, with 3 bases of the junction left unmatched. The germline V gene has CDR1 SGHAT and CDR2 FQNNGV. The CDR3 length is 15 residues. The CDR3 coding sequence is TGTGCCAGCAGCTTAGTGGGACAGGGCTATGAAAAACTGTTTTTT. It encodes CASSLVGQGYEKLFF.

V and J are TRBV6-6 and TRBJ1-2, with D uncertain. V was shortened by 4 bases and J by 5 bases, with 11 bases between the two germline ends. CDR3 size: 13 residues. Per germline, CDR1 MNHNY and CDR2 SVGAGI (reference sequence). CDR3 bases: TGTGCCAGCAGTTCGCCAGTTAGGTATGGCTACACCTTC. This sequence encodes CASSSPVRYGYTF.

The chain combines TRBV6-6 with TRBJ2-1, with TRBD2 matching over 11 bases. Germline V CDR1 and CDR2: MNHNY, SVGAGI (reference sequence). Trimming removed 6 bases from V and 7 bases from J; junction bases left unmatched: 5. This CDR3 spans 14 amino acids. The CDR3 DNA reads as TGTGCCAGCAGAGCTACTAGCGGGAGTAATGAGCAGTTCTTC. Protein product: CASRATSGSNEQFF.

This chain joins TRBV15 and TRBJ2-7; a weak D match, TRBD2 (7 bases). This CDR3 region has 17 residues. V was pared by 0 bases and J by 4 bases, with 19 bases between. Germline values: CDR1 LNHNV, CDR2 YYDKDF (reference sequence). The CDR3 sequence: CATSRDGGRGLNYEQYF. CDR3 nucleotide sequence: TGTGCCACCAGCAGAGATGGGGGGCGGGGGCTTAATTACGAGCAGTACTTC.